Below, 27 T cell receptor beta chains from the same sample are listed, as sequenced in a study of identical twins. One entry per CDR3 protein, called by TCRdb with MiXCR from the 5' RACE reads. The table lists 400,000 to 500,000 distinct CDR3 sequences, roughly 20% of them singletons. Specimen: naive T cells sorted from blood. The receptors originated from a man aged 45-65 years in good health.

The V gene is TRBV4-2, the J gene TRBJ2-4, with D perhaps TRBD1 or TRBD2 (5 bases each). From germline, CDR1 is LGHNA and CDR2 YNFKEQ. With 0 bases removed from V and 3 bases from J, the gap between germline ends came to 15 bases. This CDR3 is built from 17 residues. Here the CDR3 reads CASSQDRAGTVKNIQYF. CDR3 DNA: TGTGCCAGCAGCCAAGATAGGGCAGGGACGGTCAAAAACATTCAGTACTTC.

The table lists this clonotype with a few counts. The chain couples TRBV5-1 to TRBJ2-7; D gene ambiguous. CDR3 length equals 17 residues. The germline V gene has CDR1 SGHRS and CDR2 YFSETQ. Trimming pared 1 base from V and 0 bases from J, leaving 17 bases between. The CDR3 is CASSLQGQSFSSYEQYF. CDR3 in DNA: TGCGCCAGCAGCTTGCAAGGGCAGTCCTTTAGCTCCTACGAGCAGTACTTC.

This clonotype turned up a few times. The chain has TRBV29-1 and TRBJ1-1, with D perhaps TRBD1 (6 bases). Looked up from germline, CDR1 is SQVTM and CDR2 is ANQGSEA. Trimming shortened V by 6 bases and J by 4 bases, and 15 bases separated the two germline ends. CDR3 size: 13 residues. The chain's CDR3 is CSVGRGAGTEAFF. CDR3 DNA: TGCAGCGTAGGGCGGGGGGCTGGCACTGAAGCTTTCTTT.

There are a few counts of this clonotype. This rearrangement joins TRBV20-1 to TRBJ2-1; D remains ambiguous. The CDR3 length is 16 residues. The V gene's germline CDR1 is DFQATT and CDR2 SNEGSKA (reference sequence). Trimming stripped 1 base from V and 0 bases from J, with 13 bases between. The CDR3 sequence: CSARGPHTNSYNEQFF. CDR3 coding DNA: TGCAGTGCTAGAGGCCCCCATACAAACTCCTACAATGAGCAGTTCTTC.

This CDR3 reads CASSPVGAVASGNTIYF. CDR3 bases: TGTGCCAGCTCACCGGTGGGGGCTGTGGCCTCTGGAAACACCATATATTTT. V is TRBV18 and J is TRBJ1-3; weak D call: TRBD1 (6 bases). The V end lost 3 bases, the J end lost 0 bases, and 15 bases lay between the germline ends. CDR3 length: 17 residues. Germline V CDR1 and CDR2: KGHSH, LQKENI.

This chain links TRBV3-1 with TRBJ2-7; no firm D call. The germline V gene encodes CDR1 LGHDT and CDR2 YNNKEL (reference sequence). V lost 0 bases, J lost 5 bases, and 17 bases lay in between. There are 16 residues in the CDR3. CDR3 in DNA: TGTGCCAGCAGCCAAGATCGACTTCTCCCCGGAAACGAGCAGTACTTC. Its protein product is CASSQDRLLPGNEQYF.

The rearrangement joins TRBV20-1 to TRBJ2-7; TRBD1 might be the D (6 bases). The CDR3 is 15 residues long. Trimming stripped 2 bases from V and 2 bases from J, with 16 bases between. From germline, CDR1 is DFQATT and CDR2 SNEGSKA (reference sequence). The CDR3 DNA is TGCAGTGCTAGACGTAACAGGGCGGGTCCCTACGAGCAGTACTTC. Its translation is CSARRNRAGPYEQYF.

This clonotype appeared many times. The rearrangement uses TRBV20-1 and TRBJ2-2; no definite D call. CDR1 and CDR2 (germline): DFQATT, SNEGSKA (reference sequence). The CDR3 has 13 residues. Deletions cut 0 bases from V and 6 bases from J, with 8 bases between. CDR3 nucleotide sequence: TGCAGTGCTAGAGACCACCACGCCGGGGAGCTGTTTTTT. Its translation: CSARDHHAGELFF.

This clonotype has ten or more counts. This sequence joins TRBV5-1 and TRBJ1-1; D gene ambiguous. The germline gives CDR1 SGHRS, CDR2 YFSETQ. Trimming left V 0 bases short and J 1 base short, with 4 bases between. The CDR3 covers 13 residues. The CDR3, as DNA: TGCGCCAGCAGCTTGGAGACGAACACTGAAGCTTTCTTT. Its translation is CASSLETNTEAFF.

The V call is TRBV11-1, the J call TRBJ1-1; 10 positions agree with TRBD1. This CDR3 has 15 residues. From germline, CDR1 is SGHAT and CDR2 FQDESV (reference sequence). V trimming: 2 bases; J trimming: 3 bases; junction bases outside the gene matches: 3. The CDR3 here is CASSLWTGGYTEAFF. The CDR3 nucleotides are TGTGCCAGCAGCTTATGGACAGGGGGGTACACTGAAGCTTTCTTT.

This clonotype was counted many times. The CDR3 nucleotides are TGCAGTGCTAGTGGCGGGGGTAGCAATCAGCCCCAGCATTTT. It translates to CSASGGGSNQPQHF. This chain joins TRBV20-1 and TRBJ1-5, with a weak D call TRBD1 (5 bases). CDR3 length: 14 amino acids. With 3 bases removed from V and 0 bases from J, the gap between germline ends came to 9 bases. Germline CDR1 reads DFQATT; CDR2 reads SNEGSKA (reference sequence).

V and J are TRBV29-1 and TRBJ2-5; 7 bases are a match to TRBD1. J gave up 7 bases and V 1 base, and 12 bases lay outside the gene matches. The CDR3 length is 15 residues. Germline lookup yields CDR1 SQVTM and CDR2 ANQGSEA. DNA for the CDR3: TGCAGCGTTGAAGTGCGGACAGGCCCACGGGGGACCCAGTACTTC. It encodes CSVEVRTGPRGTQYF.

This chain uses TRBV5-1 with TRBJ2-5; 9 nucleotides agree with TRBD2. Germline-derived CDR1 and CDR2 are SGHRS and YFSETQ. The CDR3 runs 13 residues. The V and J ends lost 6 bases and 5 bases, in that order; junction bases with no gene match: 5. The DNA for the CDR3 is TGCGCCAGCAATAGCGGGAGCTGGGAGACCCAGTACTTC. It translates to CASNSGSWETQYF.

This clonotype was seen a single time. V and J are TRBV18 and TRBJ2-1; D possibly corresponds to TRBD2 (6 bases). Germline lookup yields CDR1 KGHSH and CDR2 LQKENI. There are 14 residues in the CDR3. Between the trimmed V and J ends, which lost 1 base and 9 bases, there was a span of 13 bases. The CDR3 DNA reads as TGTGCCAGCTCACCACTTTCCAGGGAGGTTGAGCAGTTCTTC. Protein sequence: CASSPLSREVEQFF.

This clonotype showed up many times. For the CDR3, the DNA is TGTGCCAGCTCACCACCAGGGACAGGGGGCGAAGGGACCCAGTACTTC. The encoded protein is CASSPPGTGGEGTQYF. The chain has TRBV18 and TRBJ2-5; 12 bases align to TRBD1. Losses at the gene ends were 0 bases for V and 7 bases for J; bases not matched to a gene: 6. This CDR3 is built from 16 residues. Germline V CDR1 and CDR2: KGHSH, LQKENI. Together with reference TRBV18 and TRBJ2-5, the CDR3 gives the full variable domain: NAGVMQNPRHLVRRRGQEARLRCSPMKGHSHVYWYRQLPEEGLKFMVYLQKENIIDESGMPKERFSAEFPKEGPSILRIQQVVRGDSAAYFCASSPPGTGGEGTQYFGPGTRLLVL.

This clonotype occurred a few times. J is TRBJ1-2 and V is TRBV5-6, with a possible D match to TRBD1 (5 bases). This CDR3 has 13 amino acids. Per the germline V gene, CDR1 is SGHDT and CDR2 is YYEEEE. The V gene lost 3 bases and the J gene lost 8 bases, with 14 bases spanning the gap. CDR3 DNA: TGTGCCAGCAGCTCCGAGTCTTGGGGGGGCTACACCTTC. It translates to CASSSESWGGYTF.

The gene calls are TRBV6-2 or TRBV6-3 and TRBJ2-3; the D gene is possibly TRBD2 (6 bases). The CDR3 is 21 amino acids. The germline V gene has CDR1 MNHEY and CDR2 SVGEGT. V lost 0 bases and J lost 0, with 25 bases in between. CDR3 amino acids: CASSYSSFGTEDEISTDTQYF. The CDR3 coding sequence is TGTGCCAGCAGTTACTCGAGCTTCGGGACTGAGGACGAAATCAGCACAGATACGCAGTATTTT.

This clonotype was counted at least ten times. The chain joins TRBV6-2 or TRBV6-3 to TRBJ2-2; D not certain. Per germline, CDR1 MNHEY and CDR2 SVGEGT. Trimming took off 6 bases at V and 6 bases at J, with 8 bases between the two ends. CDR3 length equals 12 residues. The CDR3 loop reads CASRHPPGELFF. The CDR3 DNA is TGTGCCAGCAGACACCCCCCCGGGGAGCTGTTTTTT.

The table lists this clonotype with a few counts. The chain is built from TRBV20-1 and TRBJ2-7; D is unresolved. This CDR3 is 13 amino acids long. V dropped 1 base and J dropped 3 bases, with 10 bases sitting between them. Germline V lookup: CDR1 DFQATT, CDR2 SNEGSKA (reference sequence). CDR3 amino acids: CSARGPDIYEQYF. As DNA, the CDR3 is TGCAGTGCTAGAGGCCCAGACATCTACGAGCAGTACTTC.

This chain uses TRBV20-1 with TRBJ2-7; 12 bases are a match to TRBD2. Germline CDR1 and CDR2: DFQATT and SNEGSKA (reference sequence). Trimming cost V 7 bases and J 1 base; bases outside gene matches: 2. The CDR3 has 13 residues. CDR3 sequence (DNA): TGCAGTGAGACTAGCGGGGGATCCTACGAGCAGTACTTC. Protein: CSETSGGSYEQYF.

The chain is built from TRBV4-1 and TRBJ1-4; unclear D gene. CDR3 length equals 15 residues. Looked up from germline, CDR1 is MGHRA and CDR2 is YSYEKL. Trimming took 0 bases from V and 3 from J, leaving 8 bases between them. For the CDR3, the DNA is TGCGCCAGCAGCCAAGAAAGTCGCCCTAATGAAAAACTGTTTTTT. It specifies CASSQESRPNEKLFF.

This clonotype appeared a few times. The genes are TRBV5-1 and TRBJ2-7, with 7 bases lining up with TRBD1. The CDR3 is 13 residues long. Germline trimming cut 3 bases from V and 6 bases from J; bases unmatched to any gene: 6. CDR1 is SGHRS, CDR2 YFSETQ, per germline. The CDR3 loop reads CASSSQTGLEQYF. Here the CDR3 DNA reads TGCGCCAGCAGCTCGCAGACAGGGCTCGAGCAGTACTTC.

CDR3: CASSPPNARNTGELFF. As DNA, the CDR3 is TGTGCCAGCTCACCACCGAACGCCCGGAACACCGGGGAGCTGTTTTTT. The rearrangement joins TRBV18 to TRBJ2-2; D remains unclear. Germline lookup yields CDR1 KGHSH and CDR2 LQKENI. This CDR3 region has 16 residues. The V end was cut by 0 bases, the J end by 1 base, with 9 bases between.

Written as DNA, the CDR3 is TGCAGCGTCAAAACAGGGGGTATCGGGTACACTGAAGCTTTCTTT. It codes for CSVKTGGIGYTEAFF. This chain joins TRBV29-1 and TRBJ1-1, with 8 bases fitting TRBD1. The CDR3 extends over 15 amino acids. Germline trimming cut 6 bases from V and 3 bases from J; bases unmatched to any gene: 12. From germline, CDR1 is SQVTM and CDR2 ANQGSEA.

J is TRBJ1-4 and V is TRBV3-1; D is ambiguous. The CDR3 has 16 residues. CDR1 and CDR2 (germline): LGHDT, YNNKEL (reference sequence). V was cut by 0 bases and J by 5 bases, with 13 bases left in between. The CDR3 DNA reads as TGTGCCAGCAGCCAAGAGCGGACCGATCAAAATGAAAAACTGTTTTTT. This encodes CASSQERTDQNEKLFF.

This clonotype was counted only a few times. DNA for the CDR3: TGTGCCAGCAGTTACTCGTTGAATAGCAATCAGCCCCAGCATTTT. As protein: CASSYSLNSNQPQHF. This chain uses TRBV6-5 with TRBJ1-5; no reliable D call. The germline CDR1 and CDR2 sequences are MNHEY and SVGAGI. The CDR3 runs 15 residues. The V end was cut by 0 bases, the J end by 0 bases, with 6 bases between.

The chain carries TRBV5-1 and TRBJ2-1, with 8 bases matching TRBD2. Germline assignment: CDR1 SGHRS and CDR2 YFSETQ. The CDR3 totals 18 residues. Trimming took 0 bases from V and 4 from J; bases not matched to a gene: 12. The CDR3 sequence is CASSLAQGVAGMYNEQFF. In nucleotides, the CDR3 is TGCGCCAGCAGCTTGGCCCAGGGAGTAGCGGGAATGTACAATGAGCAGTTCTTC.